These T cell receptor beta chains were read from a single sample in a study of blood T cell repertoires in COVID-19. Sequenced by immunoSEQ multiplex PCR; TCRdb stores in-frame clones only, minus some. Of some 76,000 clones listed, approximately 87% are singletons. The sequenced sample was peripheral blood. Receptors were obtained from a man of 80 years or more in a cohort sampled during active COVID-19. Each CDR3 is given with its conserved first and last residue. The D gene is left open where the match is weak. Rows may omit the clone size; those that give it use once, few, many or a size class.

clone size	V gene	D gene	J gene	CDR3 protein	CDR3 DNA
.	TRBV5-4	.	TRBJ2-5	CASSLSSSRETQYF	TGTGCCAGCAGCTTGTCATCTAGCCGGGAGACCCAGTACTTC
few	TRBV19	.	TRBJ2-3	CASSLQGGGLTDTQYF	TGTGCCAGTAGCCTACAGGGGGGGGGCCTCACAGATACGCAGTATTTT
.	TRBV15	TRBD2	TRBJ2-5	CATSGWGEGRTQYF	TGTGCCACCAGCGGATGGGGGGAGGGTCGGACCCAGTACTTC
.	TRBV7-3	.	TRBJ1-6	CASSRGDGRGPPGSPLHF	TGTGCCAGCAGCCGGGGGGACGGGAGAGGGCCCCCGGGTTCACCCCTCCACTTT
.	TRBV7-4	TRBD1	TRBJ1-4	CASSFRGLGEKLFF	TGTGCCAGCAGCTTCAGGGGGCTTGGGGAAAAACTGTTTTTT
.	TRBV3-1/TRBV3-2	TRBD1	TRBJ1-6	CASSHPAGQGTSNSPLHF	TGTGCCAGCAGCCATCCCGCGGGACAGGGAACCTCAAATTCACCCCTCCACTTT
.	TRBV21-1	.	TRBJ2-1	CASIEPDDPSGGGEQFF	TGTGCCAGCATTGAACCAGATGATCCTAGCGGGGGGGGTGAGCAGTTCTTC
.	TRBV6-5	TRBD1	TRBJ2-3	CASNQDRGPDTQYF	TGTGCCAGCAACCAAGACAGGGGGCCAGATACGCAGTATTTT
.	TRBV3-1/TRBV3-2	.	TRBJ2-7	CASSQRMEGYEQYF	TGTGCCAGCAGCCAAAGGATGGAGGGCTACGAGCAGTACTTC
.	TRBV6-5	TRBD1	TRBJ2-3	CASSYLDRGTQYF	TGTGCCAGCAGTTACTTGGACAGGGGGACGCAGTATTTT
.	TRBV29-1	.	TRBJ1-1	CSVVADRLRMNTEAFF	TGCAGCGTTGTCGCGGACAGACTTCGCATGAACACTGAAGCTTTCTTT
.	TRBV7-6	.	TRBJ1-3	CASSVNPGLSSGNTIYF	TGTGCCAGCAGCGTCAACCCGGGACTCTCCTCTGGAAACACCATATATTTT
.	TRBV6-5	TRBD2	TRBJ2-1	CASIPSGGAGDEQFF	TGTGCCAGCATTCCAAGCGGGGGGGCGGGCGATGAGCAGTTCTTC
.	TRBV6-2/TRBV6-3	TRBD1	TRBJ1-1	CASSYSPGGRTEAFF	TGTGCCAGCAGTTACTCGCCAGGGGGCAGGACTGAAGCTTTCTTT
.	TRBV25-1	.	TRBJ1-2	CASKETGLYGYTF	TGTGCCAGCAAGGAAACCGGGTTGTATGGCTACACCTTC
once	TRBV12-3/TRBV12-4	.	TRBJ1-1	CASGREGREAFF	TGTGCCAGCGGACGGGAAGGACGAGAAGCTTTCTTT
once	TRBV2	.	TRBJ2-3	CASSALLASTDTQYF	TGTGCCAGCAGTGCTCTCCTAGCTAGCACAGATACGCAGTATTTT
.	TRBV5-6	.	TRBJ1-5	CASSRQGNQPQHF	TGTGCCAGCAGCCGTCAGGGAAATCAGCCCCAGCATTTT
.	TRBV25-1	.	TRBJ2-3	CASSGRTVSTDTQYF	TGTGCCAGCAGTGGTCGGACAGTAAGCACAGATACGCAGTATTTT
.	TRBV5-4	TRBD2	TRBJ2-3	CASRASGGSTDTQYF	TGTGCCAGCAGAGCGAGCGGGGGGAGCACAGATACGCAGTATTTT
.	TRBV5-4	.	TRBJ1-1	CASSIDTEGEAFF	TGTGCCAGCAGCATAGACACCGAGGGCGAAGCTTTCTTT
.	TRBV6-5	.	TRBJ2-2	CASNSGTLTGELFF	TGTGCCAGCAACTCCGGGACACTCACCGGGGAGCTGTTTTTT
.	TRBV18	.	TRBJ2-1	CASSQTVDSYNEQFF	TGTGCCAGCTCACAGACAGTAGACTCCTACAATGAGCAGTTCTTC
.	TRBV7-2	TRBD1	TRBJ1-2	CASSQGGRDYGYTF	TGTGCCAGCAGCCAAGGGGGCAGAGACTATGGCTACACCTTC
.	TRBV5-1	.	TRBJ1-3	CASSPGSKPGNTIYF	TGCGCCAGCAGTCCAGGGTCTAAGCCTGGAAACACCATATATTTT
.	TRBV7-2	TRBD1	TRBJ2-2	CASSYTTGGASGELFF	TGTGCCAGCAGCTACACGACAGGGGGCGCGTCCGGGGAGCTGTTTTTT
.	TRBV5-1	.	TRBJ2-5	CASSLEWANQETQYF	TGCGCCAGCAGCTTGGAGTGGGCAAACCAAGAGACCCAGTACTTC
.	TRBV18	TRBD1	TRBJ1-5	CASSRDRGASNQPQHF	TGTGCCAGCTCGAGGGACAGGGGGGCGAGCAATCAGCCCCAGCATTTT
.	TRBV6-5	.	TRBJ1-4	CASSQFRDNNEKLFF	TGTGCCAGCAGTCAGTTCCGGGACAATAATGAAAAACTGTTTTTT
.	TRBV7-2	.	TRBJ1-3	CASSLRGGADSNTIYF	TGTGCCAGCAGCTTAAGGGGGGGGGCAGATTCAAACACCATATATTTT
.	TRBV7-2	.	TRBJ1-2	CASTASDRNYGYTF	TGTGCCTCAACCGCTAGCGACAGAAACTATGGCTACACCTTC
once	TRBV4-3	.	TRBJ2-7	CASSQLQQSSYEQYF	TGCGCCAGCAGCCAATTACAGCAAAGCTCCTACGAGCAGTACTTC
.	TRBV18	TRBD1	TRBJ2-7	CASSTGTGDYEQYF	TGTGCCAGCTCAACAGGGACAGGGGATTACGAGCAGTACTTC
.	TRBV5-4	.	TRBJ1-1	CASKLRATNTEAFF	TGTGCCAGCAAACTCAGGGCGACTAACACTGAAGCTTTCTTT
once	TRBV4-1	TRBD2	TRBJ2-5	CASSPLAGGQGTQYF	TGCGCCAGCAGCCCCCTAGCGGGAGGGCAGGGGACCCAGTACTTC
many	TRBV5-1	.	TRBJ1-3	CASSSQGSGNTIYF	TGCGCCAGCAGCTCCCAGGGGTCTGGAAACACCATATATTTT
.	TRBV5-4	TRBD1	TRBJ1-4	CASSLTGTAEKLFF	TGTGCCAGCAGCTTGACCGGGACAGCTGAAAAACTGTTTTTT
.	TRBV12-3/TRBV12-4	.	TRBJ1-1	CASSLWGLGEAFF	TGTGCCAGCAGCCTCTGGGGGCTCGGTGAAGCTTTCTTT
.	TRBV19	TRBD1	TRBJ1-5	CASSRSQQGMVHQPQHF	TGTGCCAGTAGTAGATCTCAACAGGGGATGGTCCATCAGCCCCAGCATTTT
.	TRBV6-5	TRBD1	TRBJ1-1	CASRIGTARNTEAFF	TGTGCCAGCAGGATAGGGACAGCCAGAAACACTGAAGCTTTCTTT
.	TRBV12-3/TRBV12-4	TRBD1	TRBJ2-7	CASSTGGYEQYF	TGTGCCAGCAGTACAGGGGGCTACGAGCAGTACTTC
.	TRBV7-9	.	TRBJ1-1	CASSEAYFAGVNTEAFF	TGTGCCAGCAGCGAAGCCTACTTCGCGGGGGTGAACACTGAAGCTTTCTTT
.	TRBV3-1/TRBV3-2	TRBD1	TRBJ2-5	CASSLSPGQAQETQYF	TGTGCCAGCAGCCTTTCACCGGGACAGGCTCAAGAGACCCAGTACTTC
.	TRBV3-1/TRBV3-2	.	TRBJ2-7	CASSHASRQYF	TGTGCCAGCAGCCACGCTAGTCGTCAGTACTTC
.	TRBV3-1/TRBV3-2	.	TRBJ2-5	CASSLDRGGETQYF	TGTGCCAGCAGCCTAGATCGGGGTGGAGAGACCCAGTACTTC
.	TRBV6-1	TRBD1	TRBJ2-7	CASSETGAGFYEQYF	TGTGCCAGCAGTGAGACAGGGGCCGGCTTCTACGAGCAGTACTTC
.	TRBV6-5	TRBD1	TRBJ1-6	CASSYADRGYSPLHF	TGTGCCAGCAGTTACGCTGACAGGGGCTATTCACCCCTCCACTTT
once	TRBV4-2	.	TRBJ2-3	CASSQARGGATDTQYF	TGTGCCAGCAGCCAAGCCAGAGGGGGGGCCACAGATACGCAGTATTTT
.	TRBV6-1	.	TRBJ2-5	CASSDYGLLAQTQYF	TGTGCCAGCAGTGATTACGGACTCCTGGCGCAGACCCAGTACTTC
.	TRBV5-1	TRBD1	TRBJ1-2	CASSSSGQGYGYTF	TGCGCCAGCAGCTCGTCCGGACAGGGCTATGGCTACACCTTC
once	TRBV5-1	TRBD2	TRBJ2-2	CASSLPSGGNTGELFF	TGCGCCAGCAGCTTACCTAGCGGGGGGAACACCGGGGAGCTGTTTTTT
.	TRBV5-1	.	TRBJ1-2	CASSLIPGDGYTF	TGCGCCAGCAGCTTAATTCCTGGAGATGGCTACACCTTC
.	TRBV4-3	.	TRBJ1-6	CASSQEGGGIFSPLHF	TGCGCCAGCAGCCAAGAGGGGGGTGGGATATTTTCACCCCTCCACTTT
.	TRBV7-2	TRBD2	TRBJ2-1	CASSFGLAFYNEQFF	TGTGCCAGCAGCTTTGGACTAGCTTTCTACAATGAGCAGTTCTTC
.	TRBV19	TRBD1	TRBJ1-1	CASRETGADTEAFF	TGTGCCAGTAGGGAGACAGGGGCGGACACTGAAGCTTTCTTT
.	TRBV19	.	TRBJ2-3	CASRVQGRDTQYF	TGTGCCAGTAGGGTACAGGGTCGGGATACGCAGTATTTT
once	TRBV7-2	.	TRBJ2-3	CASSLAQADTQYF	TGTGCCAGCAGCTTAGCGCAGGCAGATACGCAGTATTTT
.	TRBV5-1	.	TRBJ2-5	CASRPGIVEKETQYF	TGCGCCAGCAGACCAGGGATAGTGGAAAAAGAGACCCAGTACTTC
.	TRBV28	.	TRBJ2-3	CASSPSVGAYTDTQYF	TGTGCCAGCAGCCCGTCGGTGGGGGCCTACACAGATACGCAGTATTTT
.	TRBV5-4	.	TRBJ1-6	CASSAGGRGRMTPLHF	TGTGCCAGCAGCGCCGGTGGAAGGGGGAGAATGACACCCCTCCACTTT